Below are 7 T cell receptor beta chains sequenced from a single sample in a study of shared clonotypes between healthy human individuals (dated by TCRdb to the early 2020s). CD8 naive samples consisted of CD45RO-negative cells that were positively selected for CCR7, yielding a CD45RA+CCR7+ population without TemRA cells. Receptor amplification or capture employed the immunoSEQ multiplex PCR assay. TCRdb re-hosts the immuneACCESS table, in-frame sequences only. Its copies lack some clones; in the studies checked, an unresolved V gene accounts for under half of them, and the cause for the rest is not known. For this sample there are about 2.1 million clones; approximately 94% appear just once. In total, the top ten clones hold over 1.5% of the sample. Sequencing was done on a sample of naive CD8+ T cells from PBMCs. Explained via the paper, the cell subset or site label denotes: CD45RA+CCR7+. Every receptor here comes from a man younger than 30 in good health. Some clones in this sample may be carry-over from other donors' samples.

The rearrangement links TRBV9 to TRBJ2-1; 8 bases agree with TRBD1. This CDR3 contains 19 residues. Per the germline V gene, CDR1 is SGDLS and CDR2 is YYNGEE. V trimming: 3 bases; J trimming: 0 bases; junction bases outside the gene matches: 14. CDR3 sequence (DNA): TGTGCCAGCAGCGGACCGGGACAGGCAACTCCGAGCTCCTACAATGAGCAGTTCTTC. Translation: CASSGPGQATPSSYNEQFF.

The V call is TRBV27, the J call TRBJ2-7; the match to TRBD1 covers 9 bases. CDR3 length equals 20 residues. CDR1 MNHEY and CDR2 SMNVEV come from the germline V gene (reference sequence). Losses at the gene ends were 2 bases for V and 0 bases for J; bases not matched to a gene: 17. The chain's CDR3 is CASSLTLSGQGGSPSYEQYF. The CDR3 coding sequence is TGTGCCAGCAGTTTAACGCTCTCGGGACAGGGTGGGTCGCCCTCCTACGAGCAGTACTTC.

In nucleotides, the CDR3 is TGTGCCAGCAGTTTAGTGGGCGATCAAGAGACCCAGTACTTC. Protein: CASSLVGDQETQYF. The rearrangement joins TRBV27 to TRBJ2-5; D gene ambiguous. CDR1 is MNHEY, CDR2 SMNVEV, per germline (reference sequence). Trimming cost V 2 bases and J 2 bases, with 9 bases left between them. The CDR3 runs to 14 residues.

This chain links TRBV6-6 with TRBJ1-5, with 12 bases lining up with TRBD1. The V and J ends lost 6 bases and 5 bases, in that order; junction bases with no gene match: 2. Germline CDR1 is MNHNY and CDR2 is SVGAGI (reference sequence). The CDR3 is 14 residues long. The CDR3 DNA reads TGTGCCAGCAGCTGGGACAGGGGGCATCAGCCCCAGCATTTT. Protein sequence: CASSWDRGHQPQHF.

This chain uses TRBV7-6 with TRBJ2-7; tentatively, D is TRBD1 (5 bases). The CDR3 extends over 14 amino acids. Trimming removed 5 bases at V and 5 bases at J, with 16 bases between. Germline CDR1 reads SGHVS; CDR2 reads FNYEAQ. The CDR3 DNA reads as TGTGCCAGCAGCCAATTTACAGGTCTGAACGAGCAGTACTTC. Translating gives CASSQFTGLNEQYF.

V is TRBV7-6 and J is TRBJ1-1; D ambiguous. In germline, CDR1 is SGHVS, CDR2 FNYEAQ. The ends were cut back, 2 bases at V and 10 bases at J, with 11 bases in the middle. The CDR3 totals 12 residues. CDR3 in amino acids: CASSLHPSVAFF. The CDR3 nucleotides read TGTGCCAGCAGCTTACACCCCTCCGTAGCTTTCTTT. Full variable domain (outside the CDR3, taken from reference TRBV7-6 and TRBJ1-1): GAGVSQSPRYKVTKRGQDVALRCDPISGHVSLYWYRQALGQGPEFLTYFNYEAQQDKSGLPNDRFSAERPEGSISTLTIQRTEQRDSAMYRCASSLHPSVAFFGQGTRLTVV.

In its sample, this clone was seen once. The chain combines TRBV19 with TRBJ1-1; D gene unclear. V was clipped by 1 base and J by 6 bases, with 12 bases between them. Germline V gives CDR1 LNHDA, CDR2 SQIVND (reference sequence). This CDR3 has 14 residues. CDR3 sequence reads: CASSIGAVAPEAFF. The CDR3 bases are TGTGCCAGTAGTATAGGGGCAGTCGCCCCTGAAGCTTTCTTT.